This TCR beta chain was obtained from a study of blood T cell repertoires in COVID-19. The overall study: Collection of acute and convalescent COVID-19 samples took place in the United States, Italy and Spain. In each case, the material was cDNA or gDNA derived from T cells, B-cell-depleted T cells, or PBMCs.

In the original processing: Using reference gene primer amplification, nucleated cell counts were estimated. Some clones are missing from TCRdb's copy, which holds only in-frame ones; the method was immunoSEQ multiplex PCR. V and J calls and clone size are as listed in that table; D and trimming were resolved from the DNA. This table has approximately 170,000 clones, 80% to 90% appearing once. With V trimmed by 3 bases and J by 8 bases, 9 bases remained unmatched. Germline assignment: CDR1 SGHNT and CDR2 YYREEE (reference sequence). There are 15 residues in the CDR3. Sequencing was done on a sample of peripheral blood. This clonotype was sampled from a man in his late teens or twenties who had recovered from COVID-19. V and J are TRBV5-4 and TRBJ1-4, with 8 bases aligning to TRBD1. The CDR3 here is CASSSDRETREKLFF. CDR3 DNA sequence: TGTGCCAGCAGCTCGGACAGGGAAACGCGGGAAAAACTGTTTTTT.